The 9 T cell receptor beta chains in this list originate from one sample, sequenced in a study of cytomegalovirus exposure and HLA in healthy donors. The PCR employed 60 Vbeta primers together with 13 Jbeta primers. Clones were sequenced by immunoSEQ multiplex PCR, and TCRdb holds only the in-frame ones, with some missing. Of more than 95,000 clones listed, around 80% were seen once; the top ten hold approximately 5%. Sequenced sample: PBMCs. Receptors originate from a woman aged 18-30 years in good health and CMV-seropositive.

This sequence joins TRBV29-1 and TRBJ2-3; TRBD1 matches 9 bases. Germline CDR1 is SQVTM and CDR2 is ANQGSEA. The CDR3 runs to 14 residues. V was clipped by 5 bases and J by 4 bases; unmatched bases: 7. CDR3 DNA: TGCAGCGTTATGCCGGGACAGGGCTCAGATACGCAGTATTTT. Its translation: CSVMPGQGSDTQYF.

To note about this clone: It differs at one base from a far larger clone, so likely a read error. The CDR3 sequence is CSVARYREPYEQYF. The CDR3 DNA reads as TGCAGCGTGGCCCGGTACAGGGAGCCCTACGAGCAGTACTTC. The chain employs TRBV29-1 and TRBJ2-7; D might be TRBD1 (6 bases). V lost 6 bases to trimming and J lost 2 bases, with 17 bases between them. CDR1 and CDR2 from the germline V gene are SQVTM and ANQGSEA. CDR3 length: 14 amino acids.

The chain links TRBV28 to TRBJ2-7; D is uncertain. Germline lookup yields CDR1 MDHEN and CDR2 SYDVKM. CDR3 size: 12 residues. The V and J ends lost 6 bases and 1 base respectively, with 7 bases between them. Here the CDR3 DNA reads TGTGCCAGCAGCAGGAATTCCTACGAGCAGTACTTC. Its translation: CASSRNSYEQYF. The whole variable domain, remainder taken from reference TRBV28 and TRBJ2-7, is DVKVTQSSRYLVKRTGEKVFLECVQDMDHENMFWYRQDPGLGLRLIYFSYDVKMKEKGDIPEGYSVSREKKERFSLILESASTNQTSMYLCASSRNSYEQYFGPGTRLTVT.

The chain uses TRBV5-1 and TRBJ2-5; 7 bases line up with TRBD1. The J call may be incorrect, as the DNA end agrees better with TRBJ2-7. The CDR3 runs 14 residues. Germline CDR1 and CDR2: SGHRS and YFSETQ. CDR3 coding DNA: TGCGCCAGCAGCGGGACAGCTCCCGGTCACGAGCAGTACTTC. This encodes CASSGTAPGHEQYF.

In its sample, this clone was seen once. V is TRBV5-1 and J is TRBJ2-7; 8 bases match TRBD1. The germline CDR1 and CDR2 sequences are SGHRS and YFSETQ. V was clipped by 5 bases and J by 4 bases; unmatched bases: 5. The CDR3 spans 13 residues. CDR3 DNA: TGCGCCAGCAGTGTCCAGGGGGCTTACGAGCAGTACTTC. It specifies CASSVQGAYEQYF.

This sequence joins TRBV10-3 and TRBJ1-1; 10 bases match TRBD1. The CDR3 is made up of 17 amino acids. CDR1 is ENHRY, CDR2 SYGVKD, per germline. Germline trimming cut 7 bases from V and 4 bases from J; bases unmatched to any gene: 15. Written as DNA, the CDR3 is TGTGCCATCACCAAGACAGGGGGCCCCGGGACGGGCACTGAAGCTTTCTTT. Protein: CAITKTGGPGTGTEAFF.

This sequence joins TRBV10-1 and TRBJ1-5, with 8 positions matching TRBD1. Germline V gives CDR1 WNHNN, CDR2 SYGVQD (reference sequence). The trim removed 6 bases at V and 2 bases at J, leaving 9 bases unmatched. The CDR3 is made up of 16 amino acids. DNA for the CDR3: TGCGCCAGCAGGTTACCAGGGGGCGCCGGCAATCAGCCCCAGCATTTT. Residues: CASRLPGGAGNQPQHF.

This rearrangement joins TRBV10-3 to TRBJ1-6, with TRBD1 matching over 7 bases. Germline V lookup: CDR1 ENHRY, CDR2 SYGVKD. The length of the CDR3 is 15 residues. J gave up 8 bases and V 6 bases, and 10 bases lay outside the gene matches. Here the CDR3 reads CAISSAGQDDSPLHF. In nucleotides, the CDR3 is TGTGCCATCAGCTCTGCCGGACAGGATGATTCACCCCTCCACTTT.

The rearrangement links TRBV30 to TRBJ2-1, with a tentative D call TRBD2 (5 bases). Looked up from germline, CDR1 is GTSNPN and CDR2 is SVGIG (reference sequence). V shed 4 bases and J shed 0 bases, with 7 bases lying between them. The CDR3 runs to 13 residues. CDR3 nucleotides: TGTGCCTGGAAGCGGCTCTCCTACAATGAGCAGTTCTTC. It is translated as CAWKRLSYNEQFF. Combining the CDR3 with reference TRBV30 and TRBJ2-1 gives the whole variable domain SQTIHQWPATLVQPVGSPLSLECTVEGTSNPNLYWYRQAAGRGLQLLFYSVGIGQISSEVPQNLSASRPQDRQFILSSKKLLLSDSGFYLCAWKRLSYNEQFFGPGTRLTVL.